This T cell receptor beta chain was captured by sequencing in a study of OX40 agonist ivuxolimab in advanced cancers. Data came from immunoSEQ multiplex PCR; TCRdb stores just in-frame clones and leaves some out. The sample has roughly 80,000 clones; roughly nine tenths are singletons. Trimming took 5 bases from V and 2 from J; bases not matched to a gene: 8. The germline V gene encodes CDR1 SGHTA and CDR2 FQGNSA. The CDR3 covers 15 residues. Sample: CD4+ or CD8+ T cells sorted from blood, taken in a trial of the OX40 agonist ivuxolimab. The TCR originated in an adult with an advanced solid tumor such as melanoma, head and neck, liver or kidney cancer. The gene calls are TRBV7-2 and TRBJ2-7, with 8 bases matching TRBD2. CDR3 in DNA: TGTGCCAGCAGCCCTTATAGCGGGACGACCTACGAGCAGTACTTC. Translating gives CASSPYSGTTYEQYF.